The T cell receptor (beta chain) under discussion was sequenced for a study of cytomegalovirus exposure and HLA in healthy donors (dated by TCRdb to about 2017). A note on the overall study: An earlier analysis of about 560 of the donors reported about 280 Gb of sequence data and 117 million unique TCR beta sequences obtained from approximately 180 million T cells. The genetic ancestry cluster associated with self-reported Caucasian donors included 81% of the approximately 410 genotyped donors. Both class I and class II loci were covered by HLA typing, at four-digit resolution. The study aimed to test whether cataloging public T cell receptors could reveal signatures of past pathogen exposure. A later genetic analysis used genome-wide SNP genotypes for 398 of the 666 donors, treating that subset as a discovery cohort. Besides the first cohort of approximately 710 subjects, a separate validation cohort made up of some 110 different subjects was used. The number of typed donors differed by locus: roughly 620-640 for A, B, C, DRB1 and DQB1; 522 for DQA1; 606 for DPA1; and roughly 490 for DPB1. In the later analysis, no new phenotypic data were used to find candidate immune exposures; instead, reliance was placed on TCR beta sequences and their occurrence across donors. Donor age, sex, ethnicity and CMV serostatus were compiled together with the repertoire data. To predict cytomegalovirus infection status, the study combined high-throughput TCR immunosequencing, statistical association of individual TCRs with disease status, and machine learning. In a later analysis, previously published TCR beta repertoires from more than 500 donors were re-analyzed and high-resolution HLA genotyping was added so that TCR occurrence patterns could be studied. In an earlier analysis of several hundred of the donors, high-throughput TCR beta sequencing was used to judge whether each TCR beta V gene segment behaved as functional or pseudogenic. On average, roughly 250,000 unique TCR beta nucleotide sequences were sequenced per donor among more than 350 genotyped donors of the cohort, with about 19% of those sequences being non-productive. Because of strong linkage in the cohort, roughly five DR-DQ haplotypes were treated as single units for association and clustering. Around 320 gigabases of sequencing data and approximately 85 million unique TCR sequences were included in an early release covering about 620 HLA-typed donors. Using immunosequencing, the study profiled T cell repertoires from 500 to 800 subjects and related those repertoires to cytomegalovirus serostatus. All discovery cohort repertoires had been generated using a single sequencing platform.

The cohort consisted of fewer than 700 healthy bone marrow donors. Cohort members were all nominally healthy when sampled, although unrecorded immune exposures were likely present. The donor tested CMV seropositive and was one of the 289 seropositive cohort members. Each donor provided a peripheral blood sample, and peripheral blood mononuclear cells were used for TCR beta sequencing. The Qiagen DNeasy Blood Extraction Kit was used to extract genomic DNA from the blood cell samples. Receptor libraries were prepared by the immunoSEQ multiplex PCR assay. A mixture of 60 forward primers for TCR Vbeta segments and 13 reverse primers for TCR Jbeta segments was used in the multiplex PCR. A multiplex PCR assay on genomic DNA amplified the CDR3 region of rearranged TCR beta genes. On the Illumina HiSeq System, the amplified TCR beta libraries were sequenced as 87-base-pair reads. As for how the authors treated the data: A later analysis counted about 80 million unique TCR beta chains across the 650 to 700 repertoires, and some 12 million of these chains were shared by at least two donors. Raw reads were error-corrected and collapsed into unique sequences by a nearest-neighbor algorithm in which closely related sequences were merged to remove PCR and sequencing errors. To assign V, D and J gene segments, CDR3 sequences were aligned to IMGT reference sequences. For a sequence to be retained, a match of at least six nucleotides was required to both a V gene segment and a J gene segment. A rearrangement was called productive if the CDR3 had no stop codons and remained in frame with V and J, and every other rearrangement was called non-productive. Following IMGT convention, CDR3 was defined as the stretch from the second conserved V-encoded cysteine to the conserved J-encoded phenylalanine. Sequences without an unambiguous match to a single V gene segment were excluded from the earlier analysis of approximately 600 of the donors. An earlier analysis of a few hundred of the donors called V segments functional above 56.7% productive rearrangements and segregating when the between-donor standard deviation exceeded 5%. To diagnose cytomegalovirus status from the catalog of TCR beta chain sequences, a statistical classification framework was built. In a later analysis, TCR nucleotide sequences were compared against IMGT/GENE-DB human TR gene sequences so that V and J genes could be assigned. A later analysis assigned CDR3 sequences and most-parsimonious VDJ recombination scenarios with the TCRdist pipeline. In a later analysis, each TCR beta chain was defined by its CDR3 amino acid sequence together with its V-gene family, and reads without a unique V-gene family were excluded. To address suspected cross-contamination and a sequencing artifact, a later analysis removed under 600 highly shared, low-generation-probability nucleotide sequences. In a later analysis, a clonal expansion index for each public chain was calculated from normalized within-repertoire ranks of inferred template counts. Generation probabilities in a later analysis came from a VDJ recombination model fitted to out-of-frame rearrangements, and those results were checked against IGoR. Hypergeometric tests were used in a later analysis to score TCR-TCR, TCR-HLA and TCR-CMV co-occurrence, with a repertoire-size bias correction applied to the TCR pairs. In a later analysis, false discovery rates were estimated by permuting HLA or CMV assignments 20 times. In a later analysis, co-occurring TCRs were grouped using DBSCAN, with TCRdist sequence similarity added in when clustering inside HLA-allele-positive subsets. For co-occurrence clustering, repertoires with fewer than 30,000 or more than 120,000 public chains were excluded, along with about five repertoires with anomalous nucleotide sharing. TCRdb provides this immuneACCESS table in a form limited to in-frame rearrangements. Some clones are lacking; in checked studies, under half of them reflect an unresolved V gene, and why the rest are absent is not known. V and J calls and clone size come straight from that table; D and trimming were deduced from the DNA. This specimen's table enumerates around 77,000 clones. The top ten hold about an eighth of the sample.

The research as a whole found: Correlated functional status among segregating V segments might reflect linkage disequilibrium, but an unknown experimental factor could not be ruled out. A later analysis associated about 18,000 TCR beta sequences with specific HLA alleles at a false discovery rate of 0.05. According to a later analysis, parvovirus B19, influenza, CMV and Epstein-Barr virus appeared linked to several top co-occurrence clusters. Cytomegalovirus status was reported to be diagnosed by the classifier with high specificity and sensitivity in both the original and validation cohorts. Strong co-occurrence of HLA alleles, especially DR and DQ, made assigning TCR associations to individual alleles difficult. The study listed approximately 150 TCR beta chains as associated with cytomegalovirus. Most TCR sequences were observed very rarely across donors, whereas some public TCRs were present in many individuals. Compared with the approximately 600-donor mean, donors in an Asian-associated ancestry cluster had fewer N-insertions in productive TCRs, according to a later genetic analysis. A cluster of highly shared sequence variants was judged likely to represent a technical artifact of the sequencing pipeline. In a later analysis, most CMV-associated TCR beta chains were found to appear HLA-restricted, with HLA associations seemingly driven largely by CMV exposure. A further reported finding was that TCR beta sequences accurately predicted the HLA-A and HLA-B alleles for most subjects in the first cohort. According to the authors, the approach could potentially be generalized to other disease states and immunological phenotypes. HLA typing was unavailable for some donors at each locus, so association tests used only the typed subset. According to a later analysis, TCR association rates differed among HLA loci, with DRB1 alleles showing the most associated TCRs and HLA-C alleles showing the fewest. Because counts were too low, about 18 rarely observed V segments, including chromosome 9 orphons, were left out of the earlier analysis of about 620 of the donors. A few of the identified cytomegalovirus-associated TCR beta chains were confirmed in vitro to be specific for cytomegalovirus antigens. V-gene and J-gene trimming of TCR beta chains was associated with a missense DCLRE1C variant in a later genetic analysis, and the association was replicated in an independent cohort. A later analysis found that HLA-associated TCR beta chains were more clonally expanded and had lower generation probabilities than equally common non-associated chains. In an earlier analysis of 500 to 650 of the donors, most TCR beta V segments appeared in productive rearrangements about 87% or about 30% of the time, broadly matching IMGT annotations. This cohort had only TCR beta chains sequenced, and the lack of alpha or paired-chain data limited which features could be detected. Roughly uniform sequencing depth across donors was assumed in presence/absence analyses, although this assumption may not hold. Immune exposure information for the cohort was limited to CMV serostatus.

Turning to this clone: It lacks a known antigen.

This clonotype was sampled from a man over 45 in good health and CMV-seropositive. What was sequenced was PBMCs.

CDR3 reads: CASSSFNQPQHF. The bases are TGTGCCAGCAGCTCGTTTAATCAGCCCCAGCATTTT. The chain couples TRBV5-8 to TRBJ1-5, with the D gene call left open. Inclusive of the bounding cysteine and phenylalanine, the CDR3 is 12 residues long. Of the read, only the CDR3 DNA is kept; its 36 bases are in frame from base 1. V lost 3 bases and J lost 4 bases; the stretch between them is 5 bases long. Taken from the germline V gene, the CDR1 and CDR2 loops are SGHTS and YDEGEE.